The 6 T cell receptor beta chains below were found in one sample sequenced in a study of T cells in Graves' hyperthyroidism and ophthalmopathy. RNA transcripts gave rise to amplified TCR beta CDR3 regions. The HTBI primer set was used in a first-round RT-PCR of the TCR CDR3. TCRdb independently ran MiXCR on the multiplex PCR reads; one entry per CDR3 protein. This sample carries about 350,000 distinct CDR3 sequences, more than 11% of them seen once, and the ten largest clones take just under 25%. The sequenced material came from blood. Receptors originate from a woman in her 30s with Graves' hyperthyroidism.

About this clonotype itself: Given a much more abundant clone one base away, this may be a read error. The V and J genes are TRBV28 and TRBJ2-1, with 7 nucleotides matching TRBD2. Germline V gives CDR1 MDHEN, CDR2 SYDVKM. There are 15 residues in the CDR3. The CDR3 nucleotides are TGTGCCAGCAGTCTACAGCGGGGATACTACGATGAGCAGTTCTTC. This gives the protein CASSLQRGYYDEQFF.

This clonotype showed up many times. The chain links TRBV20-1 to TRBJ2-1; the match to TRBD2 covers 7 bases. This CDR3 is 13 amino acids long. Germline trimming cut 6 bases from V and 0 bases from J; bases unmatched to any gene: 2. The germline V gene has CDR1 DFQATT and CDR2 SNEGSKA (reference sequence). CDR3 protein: CSATSDSYNEQFF. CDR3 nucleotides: TGCAGTGCAACTAGCGACTCCTACAATGAGCAGTTCTTC.

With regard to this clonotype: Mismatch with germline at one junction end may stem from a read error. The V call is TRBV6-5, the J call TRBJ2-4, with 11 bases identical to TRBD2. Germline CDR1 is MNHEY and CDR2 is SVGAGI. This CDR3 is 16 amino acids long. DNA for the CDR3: TGTGACAGCAGTTCGCCCGGGACTAGCGGTATAAACATTCAGTACTTC. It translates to CDSSSPGTSGINIQYF.

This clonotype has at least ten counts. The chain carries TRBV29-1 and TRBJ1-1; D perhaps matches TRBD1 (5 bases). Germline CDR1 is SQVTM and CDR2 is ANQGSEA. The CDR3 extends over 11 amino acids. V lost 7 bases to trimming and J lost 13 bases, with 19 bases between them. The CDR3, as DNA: TGCAGCGCCGTTCGGGGGGGAGTTGTTTTCTTT. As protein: CSAVRGGVVFF.

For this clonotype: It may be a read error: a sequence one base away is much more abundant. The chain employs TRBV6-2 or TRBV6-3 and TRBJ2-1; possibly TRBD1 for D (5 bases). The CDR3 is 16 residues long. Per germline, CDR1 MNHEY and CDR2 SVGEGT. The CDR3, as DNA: TGTGCCAGCGTTCGTCAGCTCCCAGGTTCGGACAATAAGCAGTTCTTC. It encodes CASVRQLPGSDNKQFF.

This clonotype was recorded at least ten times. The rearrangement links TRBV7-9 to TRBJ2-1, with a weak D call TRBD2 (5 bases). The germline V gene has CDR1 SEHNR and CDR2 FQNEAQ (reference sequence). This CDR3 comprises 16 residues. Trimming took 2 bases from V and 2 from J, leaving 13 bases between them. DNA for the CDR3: TGTGCCAGCAGCTTACGAGGGCTAGCCACCTACAATGAGCAGTTCTTC. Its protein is CASSLRGLATYNEQFF.